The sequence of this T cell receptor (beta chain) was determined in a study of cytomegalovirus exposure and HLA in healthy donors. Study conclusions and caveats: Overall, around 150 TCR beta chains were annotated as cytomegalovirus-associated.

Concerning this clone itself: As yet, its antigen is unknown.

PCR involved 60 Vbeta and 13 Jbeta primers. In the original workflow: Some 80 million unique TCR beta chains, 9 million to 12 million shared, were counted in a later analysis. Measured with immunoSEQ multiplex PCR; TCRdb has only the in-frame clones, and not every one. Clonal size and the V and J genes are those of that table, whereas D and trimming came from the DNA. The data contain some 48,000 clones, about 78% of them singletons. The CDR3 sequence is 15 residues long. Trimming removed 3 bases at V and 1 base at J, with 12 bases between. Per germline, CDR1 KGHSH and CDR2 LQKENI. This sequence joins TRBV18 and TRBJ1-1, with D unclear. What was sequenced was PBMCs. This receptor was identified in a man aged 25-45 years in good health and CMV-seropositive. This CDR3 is CASSPSLAENTEAFF. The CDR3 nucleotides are TGTGCCAGCTCACCTTCTTTGGCAGAGAACACTGAAGCTTTCTTT.